One and the same sample provided the 9 T cell receptor beta chains below, sequenced in a study of T cell responses to AZD1222 COVID-19 vaccine (dated by TCRdb to the early 2020s). In the paper's terms, the time point label means: about 28 days (+/-7) after the second vaccine dose. Library preparation employed the immunoSEQ multiplex PCR assay. This immuneACCESS table, as held by TCRdb, lists in-frame sequences with V and J called but not all clones. Of the missing ones, under half trace to an unresolved V gene in checked studies; the others have no known cause. For this sample there are roughly 270,000 clones; 94% appear just once. The top ten hold roughly 0.6% of the sample. The starting material was peripheral blood, obtained 28 days after the second AZD1222 dose. All receptors derive from an adult who received the AZD1222 COVID-19 vaccine.

The chain couples TRBV19 to TRBJ1-6; TRBD1 aligns across 9 bases. The CDR3 loop spans 15 amino acids. Germline loops: CDR1 LNHDA, CDR2 SQIVND (reference sequence). J gave up 10 bases and V 8 bases, and 12 bases lay outside the gene matches. The CDR3 DNA reads as TGTGCCAGTGGGGAGACAGGGGGTCGCGTATCACCCCTCCACTTT. This codes for CASGETGGRVSPLHF.

The chain has TRBV3-1 (or the pseudogene TRBV3-2) and TRBJ2-5; unclear D gene. The length of the CDR3 is 15 residues. The V end was cut by 3 bases, the J end by 2 bases, with 13 bases between. The germline V gene encodes CDR1 LGHDT and CDR2 YNNKEL (reference sequence). CDR3: CASSHGSGRQETQYF. The CDR3 DNA sequence: TGTGCCAGCAGCCACGGATCGGGTAGGCAAGAGACCCAGTACTTC.

The rearrangement uses TRBV6-5 and TRBJ1-5; 7 bases line up with TRBD1. V trimming: 7 bases; J trimming: 0 bases; junction bases outside the gene matches: 6. The CDR3 covers 15 residues. The germline V gene encodes CDR1 MNHEY and CDR2 SVGAGI. The CDR3 DNA is TGTGCCAGCACCGTGGACAGGTATAGCAATCAGCCCCAGCATTTT. Translation: CASTVDRYSNQPQHF.

J is TRBJ2-7 and V is TRBV19; 8 bases align to TRBD1. The CDR3 is made up of 12 amino acids. Germline trimming cut 5 bases from V and 6 bases from J; bases unmatched to any gene: 3. CDR1 and CDR2 from the germline V gene are LNHDA and SQIVND (reference sequence). As DNA, the CDR3 is TGTGCCAGTAGTCAGGGGGCAGGCGAGCAGTACTTC. It is translated as CASSQGAGEQYF.

The chain recombines TRBV4-1 with TRBJ2-1; D may correspond to TRBD1 or TRBD2 (5 bases each). Germline assignment: CDR1 MGHRA and CDR2 YSYEKL. The CDR3 runs to 13 residues. Trimming took off 3 bases at V and 7 bases at J, with 10 bases between the two ends. In nucleotides, the CDR3 is TGCGCCAGCAGCCACGGGGCACGGAATGAGCAGTTCTTC. It encodes CASSHGARNEQFF.

The V gene is TRBV15, the J gene TRBJ2-7, with D possibly called TRBD1 or TRBD2 (5 bases each). Trimming pared 4 bases from V and 5 bases from J, leaving 12 bases between. Germline CDR1 and CDR2: LNHNV and YYDKDF (reference sequence). The length of the CDR3 is 13 residues. The CDR3 nucleotides are TGTGCCACCAGCACGGGACCTTTGGACGAGCAGTACTTC. As protein: CATSTGPLDEQYF.

The V call is TRBV23-1, the J call TRBJ2-7; unclear D gene. TRBV23-1 is an ORF for which the function is uncertain. The V end was cut by 8 bases, the J end by 0 bases, with 11 bases between. The CDR3 extends over 13 amino acids. The CDR3 reads CASGRNYSYEQYF. In nucleotides, the CDR3 is TGCGCCAGCGGAAGGAATTACTCCTACGAGCAGTACTTC.

The chain carries TRBV2 and TRBJ1-4, with 7 bases lining up with TRBD1. The germline gives CDR1 SNHLY, CDR2 FYNNEI. This CDR3 comprises 12 residues. V lost 8 bases and J lost 9; bases outside the gene matches: 6. The chain's CDR3 is CASGSRGQKLFF. The CDR3, as DNA: TGTGCCAGCGGGTCGAGGGGGCAAAAACTGTTTTTT.

The V and J genes are TRBV19 and TRBJ2-1; the D gene is possibly TRBD1 (6 bases). CDR1 and CDR2 from the germline V gene are LNHDA and SQIVND (reference sequence). V was shortened by 1 base and J by 7 bases, with 11 bases between the two germline ends. The CDR3 extends over 14 amino acids. CDR3 residues: CASSIGGGMNEQFF. The DNA of the CDR3 is TGTGCCAGTAGTATAGGAGGGGGAATGAATGAGCAGTTCTTC.